The TCR beta chain under discussion was sequenced for a study of blood T cell repertoires in COVID-19. Study details: Some COVID-19 samples were acute and others convalescent; all came from the United States, Italy and Spain. Nucleic acid was either cDNA or gDNA, and it came from T cells, B-cell-depleted T cells, or PBMCs.

Produced via immunoSEQ multiplex PCR; TCRdb's table is partial and in-frame only. The table shows around 700,000 clones, with 70% to 90% occurring only once. Per germline, CDR1 LNHDA and CDR2 SQIVND (reference sequence). V was cut by 0 bases and J by 0 bases, with 21 bases left in between. The CDR3 has 21 amino acids. This receptor was obtained from a woman between 18 and 29 years old with acute or convalescent COVID-19. Sequencing was done on a sample of peripheral blood. V and J are TRBV19 and TRBJ2-6; D perhaps matches TRBD2 (6 bases). CDR3 coding DNA: TGTGCCAGTAGTATAGATCTACGGGAGAATTACTTCGACTCTGGGGCCAACGTCCTGACTTTC. Its translation: CASSIDLRENYFDSGANVLTF.